The 6 T cell receptor beta chains in this list originate from one sample, sequenced in a study of cytomegalovirus exposure and HLA in healthy donors. Using immunoSEQ multiplex PCR, the repertoire was profiled, and TCRdb retains in-frame clones only, with some absent. The repertoire holds tens of thousands of clones, with 80% to 90% as singletons. Sample: PBMCs. The receptors originated from a woman under 30 in good health and CMV-seronegative.

In regard to this clone: Relative to the germline gene, one junction end is altered; a read error may explain this. The genes are TRBV11-3 and TRBJ1-2; no reliable D call. Germline assignment: CDR1 SGHNT and CDR2 YENEEA. The CDR3 contains 13 residues. This chain's CDR3 is CASRPRQVSCGAF. Here the CDR3 DNA reads TGTGCCAGCAGGCCCCGGCAGGTGTCTTGCGGGGCCTTC.

The gene calls are TRBV19 and TRBJ2-3, with 9 bases identical to TRBD2. Germline CDR1 and CDR2: LNHDA and SQIVND (reference sequence). The V gene end was trimmed by 3 bases and the J gene end by 5 bases; junction bases not matched to a gene: 6. The length of the CDR3 is 15 residues. CDR3 sequence reads: CASSMGGRAGDTQYF. Here the CDR3 DNA reads TGTGCCAGTAGTATGGGCGGGAGGGCCGGAGATACGCAGTATTTT.

This clone occurred once. The chain uses TRBV5-1 and TRBJ2-5; D call uncertain. Germline assignment: CDR1 SGHRS and CDR2 YFSETQ. Trimming pared 2 bases from V and 1 base from J, leaving 12 bases between. CDR3 size: 15 residues. The CDR3 DNA sequence: TGCGCCAGCAGCTTCCGTTGGGCTACCCAAGAGACCCAGTACTTC. Residues: CASSFRWATQETQYF.

This clone was counted a single time. The V call is TRBV7-9, the J call TRBJ2-7, with unresolved D. V lost 4 bases, J lost 3 bases, and 19 bases lay in between. The germline V gene encodes CDR1 SEHNR and CDR2 FQNEAQ (reference sequence). The CDR3 has 16 amino acids. The CDR3 nucleotides are TGTGCCAGCAGCTCAGTTCCCCGCAGGCAGCTCTACGAGCAGTACTTC. Its protein product is CASSSVPRRQLYEQYF. Full variable domain (missing parts from reference TRBV7-9 and TRBJ2-7): DTGVSQNPRHKITKRGQNVTFRCDPISEHNRLYWYRQTLGQGPEFLTYFQNEAQLEKSRLLSDRFSAERPKGSFSTLEIQRTEQGDSAMYLCASSSVPRRQLYEQYFGPGTRLTVT.

The chain uses TRBV6-5 and TRBJ2-7; weak D call: TRBD2 (6 bases). The CDR3 consists of 15 residues. Between the trimmed V and J ends, which lost 5 bases and 4 bases, there was a span of 18 bases. The germline CDR1 and CDR2 sequences are MNHEY and SVGAGI. CDR3 in DNA: TGTGCCAGCAGTGGGACGTCAGCGGGTAGTTACGAGCAGTACTTC. Translation: CASSGTSAGSYEQYF.

The V and J genes are TRBV19 and TRBJ1-5; D is unclear. CDR3 size: 17 residues. Germline V lookup: CDR1 LNHDA, CDR2 SQIVND (reference sequence). Trimming took 5 bases from V and 2 from J, leaving 19 bases between them. The CDR3 reads CASSSPPGRTGNQPQHF. In DNA, the CDR3 is TGTGCCAGTAGTTCACCCCCGGGGAGGACGGGCAATCAGCCCCAGCATTTT. Full variable domain (remainder filled in from reference TRBV19 and TRBJ1-5): DGGITQSPKYLFRKEGQNVTLSCEQNLNHDAMYWYRQDPGQGLRLIYYSQIVNDFQKGDIAEGYSVSREKKESFPLTVTSAQKNPTAFYLCASSSPPGRTGNQPQHFGDGTRLSIL.